This TCR beta chain was captured in a study of OX40 agonist ivuxolimab in advanced cancers. For the study at large: Ivuxolimab was administered intravenously to patients at 0.01 to 10 mg/kg every 2 weeks.

TCRdb's table, derived via immunoSEQ multiplex PCR, lists solely in-frame clones and lacks some. The table records about 81,000 clones, around nine tenths of them present only once. About this clone itself: Antigen unknown.

V lost 1 base and J lost 6, with 8 bases in between. CDR1 is SEHNR and CDR2 is FQNEAQ in the germline V gene (reference sequence). The CDR3 loop spans 13 amino acids. Broader study findings: Expanded peripheral T cell antigen specificity was not determined.

The sample in question was CD4+ or CD8+ T cells sorted from blood, obtained in a trial of the OX40 agonist ivuxolimab. The clonotype comes from an adult with an advanced solid tumor such as melanoma, head and neck, liver or kidney cancer. The rearrangement uses TRBV7-9 and TRBJ2-3; D is unclear. CDR3 DNA sequence: TGTGCCAGCAGCTTAGGGGCCCCGGATACGCAGTATTTT. This codes for CASSLGAPDTQYF.